These 5 T cell receptor beta chains share one sample of origin, sequenced in a study of OX40 agonist ivuxolimab in advanced cancers. Sequenced by immunoSEQ multiplex PCR; TCRdb stores in-frame clones only, minus some. This sample has approximately 77,000 clones, with about four fifths found just once. The sequencing used CD4+ or CD8+ T cells sorted from blood, collected in a trial of the OX40 agonist ivuxolimab. These receptors were obtained from an adult with an advanced solid tumor such as melanoma, head and neck, liver or kidney cancer.

The chain recombines TRBV19 with TRBJ2-2, with TRBD2 as a possible D gene (6 bases). The CDR3 spans 14 residues. The germline CDR1 and CDR2 sequences are LNHDA and SQIVND (reference sequence). The V end was cut by 7 bases, the J end by 1 base, with 10 bases between. The CDR3 reads CASTGTQNTGELFF. In DNA, the CDR3 is TGTGCCAGTACAGGGACTCAGAACACCGGGGAGCTGTTTTTT.

The V call is TRBV4-3, the J call TRBJ2-3, with D maybe TRBD2 (6 bases). Per the germline V gene, CDR1 is LGHNA and CDR2 is YSLEER. The V gene lost 6 bases and the J gene lost 0 bases, with 10 bases spanning the gap. This CDR3 is built from 14 residues. DNA for the CDR3: TGCGCCAGCAGTAGCGGCTATAGCACAGATACGCAGTATTTT. This encodes CASSSGYSTDTQYF.

The chain employs TRBV7-9 and TRBJ1-4; TRBD1 agrees at 8 bases. CDR3 size: 16 residues. V dropped 0 bases and J dropped 10; count of bases not matched to a gene: 10. Germline CDR1 SEHNR, CDR2 FQNEAQ (reference sequence). The CDR3 protein is CASSLARQGSFGKLFF. The CDR3 bases are TGTGCCAGCAGCTTAGCCCGACAGGGGTCCTTCGGAAAACTGTTTTTT.

This clone was observed a handful of times. The chain couples TRBV2 to TRBJ1-5; D not resolved. The V and J ends lost 4 bases and 3 bases respectively, with 13 bases between them. The CDR3 covers 15 residues. Germline CDR1 SNHLY, CDR2 FYNNEI. CDR3 nucleotide sequence: TGTGCCAGCAGTGTTAATCTGGGTGCCAATCAGCCCCAGCATTTT. It encodes CASSVNLGANQPQHF.

The chain employs TRBV2 and TRBJ2-1, with 10 bases lining up with TRBD2. Germline V CDR1 and CDR2: SNHLY, FYNNEI. The CDR3 is made up of 14 amino acids. The V and J ends lost 7 bases and 9 bases, in that order; junction bases with no gene match: 9. The CDR3 DNA follows: TGTGCCAGCAAGCAAAGCGGGGGGGCGGTTGAGCAGTTCTTC. Protein product: CASKQSGGAVEQFF.